This T cell receptor beta chain was sequenced for a study of cytomegalovirus exposure and HLA in healthy donors. Whole-study results and caveats: The listing of fewer than 200 TCR beta chains classed them as cytomegalovirus-associated.

Primers: 60 Vbeta forward and 13 Jbeta reverse. Only in-frame clones appear in the TCRdb table, and some are missing; sequencing was by immunoSEQ multiplex PCR. The sample has about 95,000 clones, about two thirds seen once; the top ten hold about 15%. Of note for this clone: The antigen remains undetermined.

V was shortened by 3 bases and J by 7 bases, with 16 bases between the two germline ends. The V gene's germline CDR1 is LNHDA and CDR2 SQIVND (reference sequence). This CDR3 has 14 amino acids. The V gene is TRBV19, the J gene TRBJ2-7; tentative D call: TRBD2 (6 bases). The receptor's source is a woman between 45 and 60 years old in good health and CMV-seropositive. Sequenced: PBMCs. The CDR3 DNA reads TGTGCCAGTAGTATCGTAGCGGCTTTGAGTGAGCAGTACTTC. This translates into CASSIVAALSEQYF.